In its sample, the clone carrying this T cell receptor (beta chain) was seen a few times. Its specificity is unknown. The treatment was: oral pan-JAK inhibitor, 5-10 mg twice daily. Germline loops: CDR1 SEHNR, CDR2 FQNEAQ (reference sequence). The CDR3 runs 11 residues. V gave up 3 bases and J gave up 15 bases; unmatched junction bases: 5. The data originate from a study of CD8+ T cells in alopecia areata. In each case, RNA was isolated and then reverse transcribed into cDNA as the sequencing template. The table came from immunoSEQ multiplex PCR; TCRdb's copy has only in-frame clones and leaves some out. The sample holds about 160,000 clones, around three fifths seen once. The study's findings and limits: Links between baseline CD8+ expansion and response need larger treated cohorts. Lesional scalp, notably in alopecia totalis/universalis, had clonality above that of normal scalp. Scalp sample data also include resident alphabeta T cells from normal skin.

The chain employs TRBV7-9 and TRBJ1-5, with 7 bases fitting TRBD1. The TCR sequence derives from a human donor with alopecia areata. The specimen comprised CD4+ T cells sorted from blood, sampled at week 4, from a patient treated with tofacitinib. CDR3 DNA sequence: TGTGCCAGCAGCTTGGGACAGTCGCTGCATTTT. The encoded protein is CASSLGQSLHF. The whole variable domain, remainder taken from reference TRBV7-9 and TRBJ1-5, is DTGVSQNPRHKITKRGQNVTFRCDPISEHNRLYWYRQTLGQGPEFLTYFQNEAQLEKSRLLSDRFSAERPKGSFSTLEIQRTEQGDSAMYLCASSLGQSLHFGDGTRLSIL.